Shown below are 20 T cell receptor beta chains from a single sample sequenced in a study of T-cell reconstitution after alpha-beta-depleted transplantation in children. Preparation of the TCRbeta library involved a method that used unique molecular identifiers. TCRdb itself ran the PCR reads through MiXCR, one entry per CDR3 protein. The sample has under 400,000 distinct CDR3 sequences, 23% seen once. The sample was PBMCs, mostly from graft donor cells, taken 180 days after TCRalphabeta/CD19-depleted stem cell transplant. The source of these receptors is a male patient younger than 18 who had a stem cell transplant for acute lymphoblastic leukemia, so the T cells may come from the graft donor.

This chain uses TRBV18 with TRBJ2-7; 11 nucleotides line up with TRBD1. CDR3 size: 19 residues. V gave up 5 bases and J gave up 4 bases; unmatched junction bases: 19. The V gene's germline CDR1 is KGHSH and CDR2 LQKENI. In DNA form, the CDR3 reads TGTGCCAGCTCAAAAGCAGGAGGACAGGGGGCGCGGGGGAATTACGAGCAGTACTTC. Translating gives CASSKAGGQGARGNYEQYF. The variable domain in full, with the rest retrieved from reference TRBV18 and TRBJ2-7, is NAGVMQNPRHLVRRRGQEARLRCSPMKGHSHVYWYRQLPEEGLKFMVYLQKENIIDESGMPKERFSAEFPKEGPSILRIQQVVRGDSAAYFCASSKAGGQGARGNYEQYFGPGTRLTVT.

The rearrangement links TRBV7-9 to TRBJ2-7; TRBD1 matches 8 bases. The CDR3 loop spans 9 amino acids. Looked up from germline, CDR1 is SEHNR and CDR2 is FQNEAQ (reference sequence). The CDR3 is CAVGTGQYF. CDR3 sequence (DNA): TGTGCGGTAGGGACAGGCCAGTACTTC.

Remarks on this clonotype: One junction end does not reproduce the germline sequence, and a read error may be involved. The chain employs TRBV4-1 and TRBJ1-2; possible D gene TRBD1, 6 bases. Germline V lookup: CDR1 MGHRA, CDR2 YSYEKL. The length of the CDR3 is 17 residues. The CDR3 nucleotides are TGCGCCAGCAGCCATCAAAGGGTTGGGGGCTCGCGCTATGGCGACACCTTC. Protein: CASSHQRVGGSRYGDTF.

This clonotype was seen a handful of times. The chain carries TRBV4-1 and TRBJ2-5; D is possibly TRBD1 (5 bases). Germline assignment: CDR1 MGHRA and CDR2 YSYEKL. The CDR3 sequence is 17 residues long. The V end lost 4 bases, the J end lost 4 bases, and 22 bases lay between the germline ends. The CDR3 reads CASSLDPWGLKGETQYF. The CDR3 DNA is TGCGCCAGCAGCCTAGACCCTTGGGGCTTGAAGGGAGAGACCCAGTACTTC.

This clonotype was seen a few times. The chain combines TRBV4-1 with TRBJ2-1, with D unresolved. V lost 0 bases and J 0 bases, leaving 9 bases between the germline ends. Germline-derived CDR1 and CDR2 are MGHRA and YSYEKL. The CDR3 is 16 amino acids. In DNA form, the CDR3 reads TGCGCCAGCAGCCAAGAGGCCATAAGCTCCTACAATGAGCAGTTCTTC. It codes for CASSQEAISSYNEQFF.

Ten or more counts support this clonotype. V is TRBV7-2 and J is TRBJ1-1; 8 nucleotides match TRBD1. CDR1 and CDR2 from the germline V gene are SGHTA and FQGNSA. With 1 base clipped from V and 1 base from J, the junction kept 8 bases outside the gene matches. The CDR3 extends over 17 amino acids. The CDR3 DNA reads as TGTGCCAGCAGCTTAGTCCGGCAGGGGGCGGGGAACACTGAAGCTTTCTTT. It encodes CASSLVRQGAGNTEAFF.

This clonotype was seen a few times. The chain is built from TRBV9 and TRBJ1-1, with a weak D call TRBD1 (6 bases). Germline lookup yields CDR1 SGDLS and CDR2 YYNGEE. Trimming left V 4 bases short and J 1 base short, with 11 bases between. This CDR3 comprises 14 residues. This CDR3 is CASSTSTGNTEAFF. The CDR3 nucleotides read TGTGCCAGCAGCACCTCGACAGGGAACACTGAAGCTTTCTTT.

The chain links TRBV7-9 to TRBJ1-5; D not resolved. This CDR3 comprises 15 residues. Trimming removed 5 bases at V and 3 bases at J, with 14 bases between. Germline assignment: CDR1 SEHNR and CDR2 FQNEAQ (reference sequence). In DNA form, the CDR3 reads TGTGCCAGCAGCCCGGCCGGGTGGGCCAATCAGCCCCAGCATTTT. Protein sequence: CASSPAGWANQPQHF.

This clonotype was detected a few times. The V call is TRBV5-1, the J call TRBJ1-5; D possibly corresponds to TRBD1 (5 bases). Deletions cut 0 bases from V and 5 bases from J, with 12 bases between. Germline assignment: CDR1 SGHRS and CDR2 YFSETQ. The CDR3 totals 15 residues. CDR3 loop: CASSLAGQGHQPQHF. CDR3 sequence (DNA): TGCGCCAGCAGCTTGGCCGGGCAGGGACATCAGCCCCAGCATTTT.

This clonotype was observed a few times. V gene TRBV5-1 combines with J gene TRBJ2-7; D call uncertain. Trimming left V 0 bases short and J 1 base short, with 11 bases between. The CDR3 covers 15 residues. Germline values: CDR1 SGHRS, CDR2 YFSETQ. The CDR3 DNA reads as TGCGCCAGCAGCTTGGATCTTAGGTTATCCTACGAGCAGTACTTC. Its translation is CASSLDLRLSYEQYF.

This clonotype has just a few counts. J is TRBJ2-7 and V is TRBV7-6, with 7 bases lining up with TRBD1. CDR1 SGHVS and CDR2 FNYEAQ come from the germline V gene. V dropped 4 bases and J dropped 5; count of bases not matched to a gene: 17. This CDR3 has 17 amino acids. CDR3 bases: TGTGCCAGCAGCTACCACATTACCCGACAGGGATGGGACGAGCAGTACTTC. Translation: CASSYHITRQGWDEQYF. Full variable domain (rest looked up from reference TRBV7-6 and TRBJ2-7): GAGVSQSPRYKVTKRGQDVALRCDPISGHVSLYWYRQALGQGPEFLTYFNYEAQQDKSGLPNDRFSAERPEGSISTLTIQRTEQRDSAMYRCASSYHITRQGWDEQYFGPGTRLTVT.

The V gene is TRBV7-9, the J gene TRBJ2-2, with 9 bases aligning to TRBD1. Germline CDR1 is SEHNR and CDR2 is FQNEAQ (reference sequence). V lost 5 bases, J lost 1 base, and 8 bases stayed unmatched. The CDR3 length is 17 residues. This chain's CDR3 is CASSTIEGQGNTGELFF. The CDR3 DNA follows: TGTGCCAGCAGCACGATCGAGGGACAGGGGAACACCGGGGAGCTGTTTTTT. Drawing the rest from reference TRBV7-9 and TRBJ2-2, the complete variable domain is DTGVSQNPRHKITKRGQNVTFRCDPISEHNRLYWYRQTLGQGPEFLTYFQNEAQLEKSRLLSDRFSAERPKGSFSTLEIQRTEQGDSAMYLCASSTIEGQGNTGELFFGEGSRLTVL.

This clonotype was picked up a small number of times. The genes are TRBV12-3 or TRBV12-4 and TRBJ2-7; D gene ambiguous. Deletions cut 7 bases from V and 4 bases from J, with 14 bases between. The CDR3 length is 13 residues. The DNA for the CDR3 is TGTGCCAGCAACGGACCCAGGACGTACGAGCAGTACTTC. Encoded protein: CASNGPRTYEQYF.

The gene calls are TRBV28 and TRBJ2-7, with TRBD1 identical over 7 bases. Germline trimming cut 3 bases from V and 2 bases from J; bases unmatched to any gene: 7. This CDR3 region has 15 residues. Germline V gene data show CDR1 as MDHEN and CDR2 as SYDVKM. The CDR3 sequence: CASSFKGARPYEQYF. Written as DNA, the CDR3 is TGTGCCAGCAGTTTCAAGGGGGCGCGGCCCTACGAGCAGTACTTC.

The gene calls are TRBV5-4 and TRBJ1-6, with 9 positions matching TRBD1. This CDR3 is built from 17 residues. Germline CDR1 and CDR2: SGHNT and YYREEE (reference sequence). Losses at the gene ends were 0 bases for V and 9 bases for J; bases not matched to a gene: 10. The CDR3 coding sequence is TGTGCCAGCAGCTTGGGAATTGGGACAGGGAGGGGTTCACCCCTCCACTTT. Protein sequence: CASSLGIGTGRGSPLHF. Full variable domain (missing parts from reference TRBV5-4 and TRBJ1-6): ETGVTQSPTHLIKTRGQQVTLRCSSQSGHNTVSWYQQALGQGPQFIFQYYREEENGRGNFPPRFSGLQFPNYSSELNVNALELDDSALYLCASSLGIGTGRGSPLHFGNGTRLTVT.

A word on this clonotype: Because the CDR3 is missing its conserved closing phenylalanine or tryptophan, this is likely a read error. It is unclear where the CDR3 begins or ends on the DNA, so no DNA is shown, and the CDR3 is as TCRdb lists it. V usage is TRBV21-1 and J usage is TRBJ2-7; TRBD2 reflects the table's D call only, with no check against the DNA. TRBV21-1 is shown as a pseudogene. The CDR3 is 18 residues long, ends included. The CDR3: CASSKKLQSGTVLRLIKL.

This chain joins TRBV20-1 and TRBJ1-2; no definite D call. CDR3 size: 11 residues. Per the germline V gene, CDR1 is DFQATT and CDR2 is SNEGSKA (reference sequence). V was clipped by 5 bases and J by 8 bases, with 12 bases between them. CDR3 nucleotides: TGCAGTGCTTCATCAGCCTGGGGCTACACCTTC. Residues: CSASSAWGYTF.

This clonotype has a handful of counts. The V gene is TRBV27, the J gene TRBJ2-5; D remains ambiguous. The CDR3 consists of 13 residues. V dropped 3 bases and J dropped 0 bases, with 5 bases sitting between them. Per the germline V gene, CDR1 is MNHEY and CDR2 is SMNVEV (reference sequence). CDR3 sequence reads: CASSFLDQETQYF. The CDR3 DNA reads TGTGCCAGCAGTTTCTTGGACCAAGAGACCCAGTACTTC.

The chain couples TRBV5-1 to TRBJ1-6; possibly TRBD1 for D (5 bases). The V gene lost 4 bases and the J gene lost 7 bases, with 12 bases spanning the gap. The CDR3 loop spans 14 amino acids. Germline assignment: CDR1 SGHRS and CDR2 YFSETQ. The CDR3 coding sequence is TGCGCCAGCAGCCACACGGGGGTGAATTCACCCCTCCACTTT. The encoded protein is CASSHTGVNSPLHF.

The chain is built from TRBV27 and TRBJ1-6; D is ambiguous. Looked up from germline, CDR1 is MNHEY and CDR2 is SMNVEV (reference sequence). The CDR3 runs 14 residues. The ends were cut back, 5 bases at V and 5 bases at J, with 10 bases in the middle. CDR3 region: CASSAGWHNSPLHF. The CDR3 DNA reads TGTGCCAGCAGTGCCGGGTGGCATAATTCACCCCTCCACTTT.